A selection of T cell receptor beta chains follows, all from one sample in a study of blood T cells in healthy people across ages. In TCRdb, the 5' RACE reads were re-called with MiXCR into one record per CDR3 protein. The top ten hold about a fifth of the sample, which has around 800,000 distinct CDR3 sequences, approximately 44% seen once. The specimen sequenced was blood. All receptors derive from a man in his sixties in good health. CDR3s include the opening cysteine and the closing phenylalanine or tryptophan. The order of the fields is J gene, V gene, CDR3 length, CDR3 protein.

j_call: TRBJ2-5; v_call: TRBV7-9; cdr3_length: 19; cdr3_aa: CASRPQRGSKSDKQETQYF
j_call: TRBJ2-3; v_call: TRBV5-5; cdr3_length: 15; cdr3_aa: CASSELAPTTYTQYF
j_call: TRBJ2-3; v_call: TRBV20-1; cdr3_length: 14; cdr3_aa: CSAATEGRGGTQYF
j_call: TRBJ1-2; v_call: TRBV27; cdr3_length: 13; cdr3_aa: CASSPPQGYGYTF
j_call: TRBJ2-5; v_call: TRBV11-1; cdr3_length: 16; cdr3_aa: CASTSWASGEQETQYF
j_call: TRBJ2-1; v_call: TRBV4-2; cdr3_length: 15; cdr3_aa: CASSQVTEAYNEQFF
j_call: TRBJ2-7; v_call: TRBV7-6; cdr3_length: 13; cdr3_aa: CASSLGSPYQQYF
j_call: TRBJ2-1; v_call: TRBV12-3/TRBV12-4; cdr3_length: 13; cdr3_aa: CASRLLGGDEQFF
j_call: TRBJ1-2; v_call: TRBV10-3; cdr3_length: 14; cdr3_aa: CAIRDSWDTYGYTF
j_call: TRBJ2-5; v_call: TRBV9; cdr3_length: 14; cdr3_aa: CASSVDGRGETQYF
j_call: TRBJ2-1; v_call: TRBV6-2/TRBV6-3; cdr3_length: 14; cdr3_aa: CASSPPHRVHTQFF
j_call: TRBJ2-3; v_call: TRBV7-8; cdr3_length: 16; cdr3_aa: CASSSQGARNTDTQYF
j_call: TRBJ1-6; v_call: TRBV6-6; cdr3_length: 16; cdr3_aa: CASSYGARSNNSPLHF
j_call: TRBJ1-6; v_call: TRBV20-1; cdr3_length: 18; cdr3_aa: CSARVPREGGPYNSPLHF
j_call: TRBJ2-2; v_call: TRBV7-2; cdr3_length: 15; cdr3_aa: CASSPGATPTGELFF
j_call: TRBJ2-5; v_call: TRBV27; cdr3_length: 16; cdr3_aa: CASSPKAGGPLETQYF
j_call: TRBJ2-5; v_call: TRBV4-3; cdr3_length: 15; cdr3_aa: CASSQDRLLEETQYF
j_call: TRBJ2-6; v_call: TRBV29-1; cdr3_length: 15; cdr3_aa: CSVLTTGPGANVLTF
j_call: TRBJ1-2; v_call: TRBV5-6; cdr3_length: 15; cdr3_aa: CASSFDARANYGYTF
j_call: TRBJ1-2; v_call: TRBV20-1; cdr3_length: 15; cdr3_aa: CSARSTGGFYYGYTF
j_call: TRBJ2-5; v_call: TRBV7-9; cdr3_length: 15; cdr3_aa: CASSLGRGVQETQYF
j_call: TRBJ2-7; v_call: TRBV3-1; cdr3_length: 12; cdr3_aa: CASSQVGVEQYF
j_call: TRBJ2-3; v_call: TRBV11-2; cdr3_length: 17; cdr3_aa: CASSFRGAQKGGDTQYF
j_call: TRBJ2-5; v_call: TRBV6-6; cdr3_length: 17; cdr3_aa: CASSRGLAGNSEETQYF
j_call: TRBJ2-5; v_call: TRBV24-1; cdr3_length: 17; cdr3_aa: CATSDSPGLGEQETQYF
j_call: TRBJ2-7; v_call: TRBV10-3; cdr3_length: 15; cdr3_aa: CAIAQGQGSSYEQYF
j_call: TRBJ2-2; v_call: TRBV4-1; cdr3_length: 19; cdr3_aa: CASSRDPPRLAGHTGELFF
j_call: TRBJ2-5; v_call: TRBV5-1; cdr3_length: 14; cdr3_aa: CASRTAQGTETQYF
j_call: TRBJ2-1; v_call: TRBV5-5; cdr3_length: 13; cdr3_aa: CASSLDPLEVPFF
j_call: TRBJ2-5; v_call: TRBV7-9; cdr3_length: 14; cdr3_aa: CASSQTRLAETQYF
j_call: TRBJ2-7; v_call: TRBV15; cdr3_length: 12; cdr3_aa: CATSLGSYEQYF
j_call: TRBJ2-7; v_call: TRBV13; cdr3_length: 13; cdr3_aa: CASSPGMAYEQYF
j_call: TRBJ2-7; v_call: TRBV7-8; cdr3_length: 15; cdr3_aa: CASSSYSGASYEQYF
j_call: TRBJ2-3; v_call: TRBV11-2; cdr3_length: 14; cdr3_aa: CASSLVGIADTQYF
j_call: TRBJ2-7; v_call: TRBV3-1; cdr3_length: 16; cdr3_aa: CASSPVPGARLVEQYF
j_call: TRBJ2-3; v_call: TRBV7-2; cdr3_length: 18; cdr3_aa: CASSLFLRGGEGSDTQYF
j_call: TRBJ2-7; v_call: TRBV4-3; cdr3_length: 14; cdr3_aa: CSSSQQTGDYEQYF
j_call: TRBJ1-6; v_call: TRBV12-3/TRBV12-4; cdr3_length: 14; cdr3_aa: CASSPTGLYSPLHF
j_call: TRBJ1-2; v_call: TRBV11-2; cdr3_length: 14; cdr3_aa: CASSNDPGQSSLTF
j_call: TRBJ2-5; v_call: TRBV7-9; cdr3_length: 17; cdr3_aa: CASSLGQGADVLETQYF
j_call: TRBJ1-5; v_call: TRBV5-6; cdr3_length: 16; cdr3_aa: CASSRRMGHSNQPQHF
j_call: TRBJ2-5; v_call: TRBV9; cdr3_length: 14; cdr3_aa: CTSSETDTGETQYF
j_call: TRBJ2-3; v_call: TRBV11-2; cdr3_length: 16; cdr3_aa: CASSPTAGALTDTQYF
j_call: TRBJ2-3; v_call: TRBV4-3; cdr3_length: 16; cdr3_aa: CASSQETRLLTDTQYF
j_call: TRBJ1-5; v_call: TRBV4-3; cdr3_length: 15; cdr3_aa: CVSSQQSYSNQPQHF
j_call: TRBJ1-1; v_call: TRBV5-6; cdr3_length: 15; cdr3_aa: CASIRGGQPYTEAFF
j_call: TRBJ2-3; v_call: TRBV7-2; cdr3_length: 15; cdr3_aa: CASSRQRGGTDTQYF
j_call: TRBJ2-3; v_call: TRBV12-3/TRBV12-4; cdr3_length: 16; cdr3_aa: CASSFQSGSGTDTQYF